This TCR beta chain was profiled in a study of blood T cell repertoires in COVID-19. About the study: The United States, Italy and Spain were the sources of the acute and convalescent COVID-19 samples. PBMCs, B-cell-depleted T cells, or T cells were the source of the cDNA or gDNA that made up the material.

Original methodology: Nucleated cell number was recorded as an estimate derived from reference gene primer amplification. Libraries were prepared by immunoSEQ multiplex PCR; TCRdb keeps only in-frame clonotypes and omits some of them. For V, J and clone size, that table is used; D and trimming come from the DNA. The sample lists 290,000 or so clones, more than 85% seen once, with over 1% in the top ten. With 1 base removed from V and 7 bases from J, the gap between germline ends came to 14 bases. CDR1 is SEHNR and CDR2 is FQNEAQ in the germline V gene (reference sequence). The CDR3 covers 14 residues.

Sequencing input: peripheral blood. J is TRBJ2-7 and V is TRBV7-9; a possible D gene is TRBD1 (6 bases). This receptor was identified in a man aged 70 or older with acute or convalescent COVID-19. The CDR3 bases are TGTGCCAGCAGCTTAGGACAGGTTATGGGAGAGCAGTACTTC. Translated: CASSLGQVMGEQYF.